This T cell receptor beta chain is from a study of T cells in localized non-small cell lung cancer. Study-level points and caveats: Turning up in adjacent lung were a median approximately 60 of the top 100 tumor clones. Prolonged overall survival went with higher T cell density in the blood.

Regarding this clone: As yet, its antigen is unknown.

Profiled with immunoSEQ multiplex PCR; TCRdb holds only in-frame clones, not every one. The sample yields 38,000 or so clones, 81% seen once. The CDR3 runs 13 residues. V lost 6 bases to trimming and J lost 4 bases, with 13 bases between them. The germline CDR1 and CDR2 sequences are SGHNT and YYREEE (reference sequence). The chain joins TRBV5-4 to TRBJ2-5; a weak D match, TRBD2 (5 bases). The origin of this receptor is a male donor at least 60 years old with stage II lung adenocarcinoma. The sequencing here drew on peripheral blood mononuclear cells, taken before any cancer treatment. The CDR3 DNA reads TGTGCCAGCAAAGAGAGGGCGGGAGAGACCCAGTACTTC. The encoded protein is CASKERAGETQYF.